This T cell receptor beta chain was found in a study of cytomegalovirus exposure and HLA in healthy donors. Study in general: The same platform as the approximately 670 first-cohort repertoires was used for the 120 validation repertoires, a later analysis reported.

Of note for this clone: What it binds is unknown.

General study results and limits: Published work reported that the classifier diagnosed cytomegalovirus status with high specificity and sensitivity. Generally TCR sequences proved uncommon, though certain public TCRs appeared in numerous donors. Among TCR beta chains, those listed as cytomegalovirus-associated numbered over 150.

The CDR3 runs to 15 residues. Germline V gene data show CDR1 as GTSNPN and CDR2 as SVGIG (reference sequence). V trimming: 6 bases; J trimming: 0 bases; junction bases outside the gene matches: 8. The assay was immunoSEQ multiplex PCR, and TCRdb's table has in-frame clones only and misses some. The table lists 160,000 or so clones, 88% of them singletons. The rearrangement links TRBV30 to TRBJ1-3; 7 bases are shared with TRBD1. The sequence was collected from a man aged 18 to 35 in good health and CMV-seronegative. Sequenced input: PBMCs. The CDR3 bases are TGTGCCTGCCACCGGGACAGCACCTCTGGAAACACCATATATTTT. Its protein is CACHRDSTSGNTIYF.